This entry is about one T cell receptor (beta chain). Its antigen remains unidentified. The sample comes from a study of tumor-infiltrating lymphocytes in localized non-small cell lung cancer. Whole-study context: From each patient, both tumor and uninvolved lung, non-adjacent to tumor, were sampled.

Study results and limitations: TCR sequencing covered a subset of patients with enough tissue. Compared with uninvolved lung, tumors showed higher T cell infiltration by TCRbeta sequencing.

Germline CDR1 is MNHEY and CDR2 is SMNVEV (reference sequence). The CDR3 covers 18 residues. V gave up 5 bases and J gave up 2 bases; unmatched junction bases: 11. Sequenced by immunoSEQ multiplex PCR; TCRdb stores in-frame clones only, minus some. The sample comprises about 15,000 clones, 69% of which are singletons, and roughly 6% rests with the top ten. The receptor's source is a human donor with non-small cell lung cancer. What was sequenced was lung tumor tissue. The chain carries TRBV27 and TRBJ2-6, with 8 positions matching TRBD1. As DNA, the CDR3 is TGTGCCAGCAGTGGGGACAGGCTCTTCCGAGCTGGGGCCAACGTCCTGACTTTC. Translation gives CASSGDRLFRAGANVLTF.